This entry lists 28 T cell receptor beta chains sequenced from one sample in a study of shared clonotypes between healthy human individuals. Naive CD8 cells lacked CD45RO and underwent positive selection for CCR7, leaving out terminally differentiated effector memory CD45RA+ cells. Sequencing was performed with immunoSEQ multiplex PCR; in TCRdb, only in-frame clones are kept and a portion is missing. Of some 2 million clones in the sample, just under 95% were seen once. The specimen sequenced was naive CD8+ T cells sorted from blood. The receptor source for this set is a man younger than 35 in good health.

The chain carries TRBV9 and TRBJ2-7; no reliable D call. V gave up 3 bases and J gave up 5 bases, with 18 bases separating them. This CDR3 comprises 15 residues. From germline, CDR1 is SGDLS and CDR2 YYNGEE. The chain's CDR3 is CASSAGLAALDEQYF. Here the CDR3 DNA reads TGTGCCAGCAGCGCCGGATTGGCCGCGCTAGACGAGCAGTACTTC.

This chain uses TRBV27 with TRBJ1-2, with D unresolved. CDR1 and CDR2 (germline): MNHEY, SMNVEV (reference sequence). Deletions cut 4 bases from V and 4 bases from J, with 10 bases between. The CDR3 covers 13 residues. CDR3 protein: CASSWRSGYGYTF. CDR3 DNA sequence: TGTGCCAGCAGTTGGAGGAGCGGCTATGGCTACACCTTC.

The gene calls are TRBV7-8 and TRBJ2-7; D not resolved. The CDR3 consists of 13 residues. Germline CDR1 SGHVS, CDR2 FQNEAQ. Trimming pared 1 base from V and 7 bases from J, leaving 11 bases between. CDR3 sequence: CASSLGPPLEQYF. DNA of the CDR3: TGTGCCAGCAGCTTAGGACCCCCTCTTGAGCAGTACTTC.

Turning to this clone: The identical CDR3 is also encoded by other nucleotide sequences in the sample. The chain links TRBV29-1 to TRBJ2-7; D gene ambiguous. Germline V gene data show CDR1 as SQVTM and CDR2 as ANQGSEA. Trimming cost V 2 bases and J 4 bases, with 12 bases left between them. The CDR3 is 13 residues long. In DNA, the CDR3 is TGCAGCGTTGAACCGACTGACTCTTACGAGCAGTACTTC. Translation gives CSVEPTDSYEQYF.

Regarding this clone: The same CDR3 can be traced to other DNA sequences in this sample. Written as DNA, the CDR3 is TGTGCCTGGAGCCCTAGAGAATTGAACACTGAAGCTTTCTTT. Translation: CAWSPRELNTEAFF. This rearrangement joins TRBV30 to TRBJ1-1; D remains ambiguous. CDR1 and CDR2 (germline): GTSNPN, SVGIG (reference sequence). V was trimmed by 3 bases and J by 0 bases, leaving 11 bases between them. The CDR3 is made up of 14 amino acids.

The chain is built from TRBV6-6 and TRBJ2-5, with unresolved D. The CDR3 is made up of 11 amino acids. Germline CDR1 and CDR2: MNHNY and SVGAGI (reference sequence). V lost 7 bases, J lost 3 bases, and 6 bases lay in between. DNA of the CDR3: TGTGCCAGCACCGACGAAGAGACCCAGTACTTC. This codes for CASTDEETQYF.

This chain links TRBV20-1 with TRBJ2-3; D gene unclear. Trimming pared 3 bases from V and 5 bases from J, leaving 6 bases between. Germline-derived CDR1 and CDR2 are DFQATT and SNEGSKA (reference sequence). CDR3 length: 11 amino acids. In DNA form, the CDR3 reads TGCAGTGCTAGGGAGCAAGATACGCAGTATTTT. It specifies CSAREQDTQYF.

J is TRBJ2-1 and V is TRBV5-6, with a weak D call TRBD1 (5 bases). CDR3 length: 16 residues. The germline V and J ends were trimmed by 0 bases and 7 bases, with 17 bases remaining between them. Germline assignment: CDR1 SGHDT and CDR2 YYEEEE. The DNA of the CDR3 is TGTGCCAGCAGCTTGGATGGGCAGGTGGGGCCGAATGAGCAGTTCTTC. Amino acids: CASSLDGQVGPNEQFF.

V gene TRBV10-2 combines with J gene TRBJ1-6; a weak D match, TRBD1 (5 bases). The CDR3 is 12 residues long. CDR1 WSHSY and CDR2 SAAADI come from the germline V gene. Deletions cut 3 bases from V and 15 bases from J, with 12 bases between. The CDR3 sequence: CASSEPDRDLHF. CDR3 sequence (DNA): TGCGCCAGCAGTGAACCCGACAGAGACCTCCACTTT.

Comment on this clone: Other DNA sequences in this sample translate to the same CDR3. The chain employs TRBV27 and TRBJ2-3; 8 bases fit TRBD2. V shed 1 base and J 0 bases; nucleotides not matched to a gene: 6. CDR1 and CDR2 (germline): MNHEY, SMNVEV (reference sequence). This CDR3 is 17 amino acids long. Here the CDR3 reads CASSLWAGGGSTDTQYF. The CDR3 nucleotides are TGTGCCAGCAGTTTATGGGCTGGCGGGGGGAGCACAGATACGCAGTATTTT.

The chain couples TRBV25-1 to TRBJ2-5, with TRBD1 identical over 9 bases. This CDR3 has 15 residues. Losses at the gene ends were 4 bases for V and 4 bases for J; bases not matched to a gene: 7. Germline V lookup: CDR1 MGHDK, CDR2 SYGVNS. DNA of the CDR3: TGTGCCAGCAGTGCCATACAGGGGGCGAGAGAGACCCAGTACTTC. Its translation is CASSAIQGARETQYF.

The J gene is TRBJ2-7, the V gene TRBV4-1, with 9 bases identical to TRBD1. V lost 3 bases to trimming and J lost 3 bases; unmatched junction nucleotides: 9. This CDR3 spans 16 amino acids. Germline assignment: CDR1 MGHRA and CDR2 YSYEKL. Here the CDR3 reads CASSQDMWDRDYEQYF. In nucleotides, the CDR3 is TGCGCCAGCAGCCAGGATATGTGGGACAGGGACTACGAGCAGTACTTC.

In nucleotides, the CDR3 is TGCGCCAGCAGCTTGGGACAGGTCTCCTACGAGCAGTACTTC. Translating gives CASSLGQVSYEQYF. J is TRBJ2-7 and V is TRBV5-1; maybe TRBD1 (6 bases). This CDR3 region has 14 residues. V was trimmed by 0 bases and J by 0 bases, leaving 7 bases between them. Germline lookup yields CDR1 SGHRS and CDR2 YFSETQ. Full variable domain (outside the CDR3, taken from reference TRBV5-1 and TRBJ2-7): KAGVTQTPRYLIKTRGQQVTLSCSPISGHRSVSWYQQTPGQGLQFLFEYFSETQRNKGNFPGRFSGRQFSNSRSEMNVSTLELGDSALYLCASSLGQVSYEQYFGPGTRLTVT.

This clone has just one count. This chain links TRBV9 with TRBJ2-1; 8 bases match TRBD1. Looked up from germline, CDR1 is SGDLS and CDR2 is YYNGEE. The CDR3 loop spans 12 amino acids. V was pared by 4 bases and J by 7 bases, with 1 base of the junction left unmatched. The CDR3 region has the DNA TGTGCCAGCAGCCAGGGGGCAAATGAGCAGTTCTTC. Translating gives CASSQGANEQFF.

The chain recombines TRBV10-3 with TRBJ2-3, with D perhaps given as TRBD1 or TRBD2 (5 bases each). V was shortened by 11 bases and J by 1 base, with 22 bases between the two germline ends. In germline, CDR1 is ENHRY, CDR2 SYGVKD. This CDR3 is 16 amino acids long. The CDR3 sequence: CADLRDPFRGTDTQYF. CDR3 in DNA: TGTGCCGACCTCCGGGACCCATTTCGGGGCACAGATACGCAGTATTTT.

The V call is TRBV4-1, the J call TRBJ2-2; TRBD2 matches at 12 bases. The V gene end was trimmed by 4 bases and the J gene end by 4 bases; junction bases not matched to a gene: 4. From germline, CDR1 is MGHRA and CDR2 YSYEKL. This CDR3 region has 16 residues. The CDR3 DNA sequence: TGCGCCAGCAGCCTGGAGACTAGCGGGGGCACCGGGGAGCTGTTTTTT. It specifies CASSLETSGGTGELFF.

V and J are TRBV7-9 and TRBJ2-2; tentatively, D is TRBD1 (6 bases). From germline, CDR1 is SEHNR and CDR2 FQNEAQ (reference sequence). There are 15 residues in the CDR3. Trimming shortened V by 1 base and J by 3 bases, and 9 bases separated the two germline ends. The CDR3 spells CASSLERGYTGELFF. CDR3 in DNA: TGTGCCAGCAGCTTAGAAAGGGGGTACACCGGGGAGCTGTTTTTT.

V usage is TRBV5-6 and J usage is TRBJ2-1; perhaps TRBD2 as D (6 bases). The CDR3 loop spans 15 amino acids. V lost 4 bases and J lost 3, with 14 bases in between. Germline CDR1 and CDR2: SGHDT and YYEEEE. The chain's CDR3 is CASSRTILSYNEQFF. For the CDR3, the DNA is TGTGCCAGCAGCCGGACTATCCTTAGCTACAATGAGCAGTTCTTC.

This clone has only one observation. The chain couples TRBV29-1 to TRBJ2-7; TRBD2 matches 10 bases. Looked up from germline, CDR1 is SQVTM and CDR2 is ANQGSEA. The CDR3 spans 14 residues. The trim removed 1 base at V and 4 bases at J, leaving 4 bases unmatched. CDR3 in DNA: TGCAGCGTTGAAGTGGCTAGCGGGGGATACGAGCAGTACTTC. Amino acid sequence: CSVEVASGGYEQYF.

The V gene is TRBV5-1, the J gene TRBJ2-2; 13 positions agree with TRBD2. V lost 0 bases and J lost 0; bases outside the gene matches: 5. This CDR3 contains 19 residues. The germline V gene encodes CDR1 SGHRS and CDR2 YFSETQ. The CDR3 coding sequence is TGCGCCAGCAGCTTGGCCGGACTAGCGGGGGCCGCGAACACCGGGGAGCTGTTTTTT. The encoded protein is CASSLAGLAGAANTGELFF.

This chain links TRBV5-6 with TRBJ1-5; D is undetermined. Germline V gene sequence: CDR1 SGHDT, CDR2 YYEEEE. The CDR3 runs 13 residues. Deletions cut 4 bases from V and 7 bases from J, with 12 bases between. CDR3 region: CASSRQGGQPQHF. CDR3 coding DNA: TGTGCCAGCAGCCGACAAGGAGGGCAGCCCCAGCATTTT.

The chain employs TRBV9 and TRBJ2-7; D uncertain. This CDR3 spans 17 amino acids. V was trimmed by 0 bases and J by 5 bases, leaving 21 bases between them. Germline CDR1 reads SGDLS; CDR2 reads YYNGEE. CDR3 in amino acids: CASSVGETGSLRDEQYF. The CDR3 DNA sequence: TGTGCCAGCAGCGTAGGAGAAACCGGGTCCCTCAGAGACGAGCAGTACTTC.

The J gene is TRBJ2-1, the V gene TRBV6-5; the match to TRBD2 covers 9 bases. The CDR3 spans 14 residues. V was clipped by 5 bases and J by 2 bases; unmatched bases: 1. Germline assignment: CDR1 MNHEY and CDR2 SVGAGI. CDR3 in amino acids: CASSPSGTYNEQFF. The CDR3 DNA is TGTGCCAGCAGTCCTAGCGGGACCTACAATGAGCAGTTCTTC.

The chain employs TRBV27 and TRBJ1-1, with TRBD1 identical over 9 bases. The CDR3 consists of 15 residues. The germline V gene has CDR1 MNHEY and CDR2 SMNVEV (reference sequence). Trimming removed 3 bases from V and 5 bases from J; junction bases left unmatched: 7. The CDR3 loop reads CASSFGGQGLTEAFF. CDR3 nucleotides: TGTGCCAGCAGTTTCGGGGGACAGGGATTAACTGAAGCTTTCTTT.

This clone was seen once. The chain employs TRBV27 and TRBJ2-2, with D possibly TRBD1 on 6 matching bases. The CDR3 has 15 residues. V was trimmed by 8 bases and J by 4 bases, leaving 17 bases between them. Germline CDR1 and CDR2: MNHEY and SMNVEV (reference sequence). CDR3 in DNA: TGTGCCAGCTCCGAAGGGGGAAGGGTCACCGGGGAGCTGTTTTTT. This encodes CASSEGGRVTGELFF.

The chain employs TRBV6-6 and TRBJ2-3, with 7 positions matching TRBD2. The trim removed 5 bases at V and 4 bases at J, leaving 9 bases unmatched. This CDR3 has 15 residues. CDR1 is MNHNY and CDR2 is SVGAGI in the germline V gene (reference sequence). The CDR3 is CASSPYAGAPDTQYF. The CDR3 DNA reads TGTGCCAGCAGTCCCTATGCGGGAGCCCCAGATACGCAGTATTTT.

Comment on this clone: The sample has other DNA sequences that encode this CDR3 too. This rearrangement joins TRBV28 to TRBJ2-7; perhaps TRBD2 as D (6 bases). Trimming stripped 3 bases from V and 7 bases from J, with 16 bases between. Germline loops: CDR1 MDHEN, CDR2 SYDVKM. The CDR3 is 14 amino acids. The CDR3 region is CASSLRGPSGEQYF. CDR3 in DNA: TGTGCCAGCAGTTTGCGGGGCCCTTCGGGTGAGCAGTACTTC.

The CDR3 spells CSVENGLSETQYF. The DNA of the CDR3 is TGCAGCGTTGAAAACGGCTTGTCTGAGACCCAGTACTTC. The chain recombines TRBV29-1 with TRBJ2-5; D is ambiguous. Germline V lookup: CDR1 SQVTM, CDR2 ANQGSEA. V shed 2 bases and J shed 5 bases, with 12 bases lying between them. The CDR3 has 13 amino acids.